This note documents a single TCR beta chain sequence. This specimen comes from a study of cytomegalovirus exposure and HLA in healthy donors. Study as a whole: Samples from HLA-typed donors yielded around 79 million unique TCRs in an early data release.

The PCR ran on 60 Vbeta and 13 Jbeta primers. Clones were sequenced by immunoSEQ multiplex PCR, and TCRdb holds only the in-frame ones, with some missing. The data show approximately 160,000 clones, with about two thirds seen just once and 4% to 5.5% held by the top ten. Germline V gene sequence: CDR1 SEHNR, CDR2 FQNEAQ (reference sequence). The CDR3 consists of 13 residues. The V and J ends lost 6 bases and 3 bases respectively, with 12 bases between them. The sequence was obtained from a woman between 18 and 29 years old in good health and CMV-seropositive. Sample: PBMCs. The gene calls are TRBV7-9 and TRBJ2-7, with a tentative D call TRBD1 (7 bases). The DNA of the CDR3 is TGTGCCAGCAGGGGGGGACAGATCTACGAGCAGTACTTC. Translation gives CASRGGQIYEQYF. The full variable domain, rest sourced from reference TRBV7-9 and TRBJ2-7, is DTGVSQNPRHKITKRGQNVTFRCDPISEHNRLYWYRQTLGQGPEFLTYFQNEAQLEKSRLLSDRFSAERPKGSFSTLEIQRTEQGDSAMYLCASRGGQIYEQYFGPGTRLTVT.